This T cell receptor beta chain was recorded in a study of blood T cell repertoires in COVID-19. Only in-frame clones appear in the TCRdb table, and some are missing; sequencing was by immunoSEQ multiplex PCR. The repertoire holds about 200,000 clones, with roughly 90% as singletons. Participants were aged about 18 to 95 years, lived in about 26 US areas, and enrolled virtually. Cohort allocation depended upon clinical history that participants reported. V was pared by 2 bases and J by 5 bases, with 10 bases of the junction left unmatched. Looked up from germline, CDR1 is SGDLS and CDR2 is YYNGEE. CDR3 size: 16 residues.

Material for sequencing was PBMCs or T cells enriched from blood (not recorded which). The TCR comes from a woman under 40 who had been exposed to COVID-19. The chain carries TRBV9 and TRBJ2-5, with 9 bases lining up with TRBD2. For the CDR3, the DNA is TGTGCCAGCAGCGTGGGTGGCGGGGGGGCCGCGGAGACCCAGTACTTC. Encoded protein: CASSVGGGGAAETQYF.